One and the same sample provided the 29 T cell receptor beta chains below, sequenced in a study of T cell responses to AZD1222 COVID-19 vaccine (dated by TCRdb to about 2021). The meaning of the sample's time point label: baseline before first vaccination. Library preparation employed the immunoSEQ multiplex PCR assay. TCRdb carries this immuneACCESS record with in-frame sequences only. Its versions omit some clonotypes, under half of them owing to an unresolved V gene in the studies checked, with the rest unexplained. Present in this sample are approximately 110,000 clones, 87% of which were seen just once. The ten largest clones add up to 1% to 1.5% of the sample. Sequences were derived from peripheral blood, sampled on day 0 of AZD1222 vaccination. The receptors were sampled from an adult in good health.

This clone was recorded a few times. The V and J genes are TRBV6-5 and TRBJ1-2, with 9 bases matching TRBD1. Germline V lookup: CDR1 MNHEY, CDR2 SVGAGI. Losses at the gene ends were 6 bases for V and 8 bases for J; bases not matched to a gene: 13. There are 15 residues in the CDR3. The CDR3, as DNA: TGTGCCAGCAGCCCGTCCGGGACAGGGTTTGCGGGCTACACCTTC. Amino acids: CASSPSGTGFAGYTF.

This clone was observed once. The DNA for the CDR3 is TGCGCCAGCAGCCAAGTCGGTTCTGGGGGCGGTGGCTACACCTTC. This sequence encodes CASSQVGSGGGGYTF. The gene calls are TRBV4-1 and TRBJ1-2; a possible D gene is TRBD1 (6 bases). Germline V gene sequence: CDR1 MGHRA, CDR2 YSYEKL. The V end was cut by 1 base, the J end by 7 bases, with 16 bases between. The CDR3 totals 15 residues.

This clone was observed a single time. The CDR3 region has the DNA TGTGCCAGCAGTACGACGCCATTTAGGCGGCTCAATCAGCCCCAGCATTTT. Translating it yields CASSTTPFRRLNQPQHF. The gene calls are TRBV6-2 or TRBV6-3 and TRBJ1-5, with D uncertain. Germline lookup yields CDR1 MNHEY and CDR2 SVGEGT. The CDR3 has 17 residues. Trimming removed 5 bases at V and 3 bases at J, with 20 bases between.

This clone has a single count. The chain employs TRBV7-9 and TRBJ1-1; D remains ambiguous. CDR1 is SEHNR and CDR2 is FQNEAQ in the germline V gene (reference sequence). V was cut by 1 base and J by 0 bases, with 6 bases left in between. There are 14 residues in the CDR3. The CDR3, as DNA: TGTGCCAGCAGCTTAGTCCCCCTGAACACTGAAGCTTTCTTT. This translates into CASSLVPLNTEAFF.

The chain carries TRBV2 and TRBJ2-3, with TRBD1 matching 9 bases. Trimming took 3 bases from V and 3 from J; bases not matched to a gene: 4. Germline CDR1 and CDR2: SNHLY and FYNNEI. The CDR3 runs 15 residues. The CDR3 protein is CASSEDRGWTDTQYF. The DNA of the CDR3 is TGTGCCAGCAGTGAGGACAGGGGATGGACAGATACGCAGTATTTT.

The rearrangement joins TRBV19 to TRBJ1-5, with D possibly matching TRBD1 (5 bases). CDR3 length equals 14 residues. Germline CDR1 LNHDA, CDR2 SQIVND (reference sequence). Trimming cost V 7 bases and J 3 bases, with 13 bases left between them. As DNA, the CDR3 is TGTGCCAGTACCCACCGGGGCTACAATCAGCCCCAGCATTTT. This gives the protein CASTHRGYNQPQHF.

The sample holds a few counts of this clone. CDR3 sequence reads: CASSTTETQYF. CDR3 DNA sequence: TGTGCCAGCAGCACCACCGAGACCCAGTACTTC. The rearrangement uses TRBV7-2 and TRBJ2-5; D gene unclear. From germline, CDR1 is SGHTA and CDR2 FQGNSA. The CDR3 consists of 11 residues. V dropped 5 bases and J dropped 5 bases, with 6 bases sitting between them.

The chain carries TRBV14 and TRBJ2-7; 8 bases line up with TRBD1. The CDR3 loop spans 14 amino acids. V shed 4 bases, J shed 2 bases, and the junction held 4 bases outside the gene matches. Germline CDR1 and CDR2: SGHDN and FVKESK. The CDR3 loop reads CASSPGQGTYEQYF. Here the CDR3 DNA reads TGTGCCAGCAGCCCTGGACAGGGAACCTACGAGCAGTACTTC.

The V call is TRBV19, the J call TRBJ1-2; D perhaps matches TRBD1 (6 bases). Per the germline V gene, CDR1 is LNHDA and CDR2 is SQIVND (reference sequence). The CDR3 sequence is 17 residues long. V lost 6 bases, J lost 5 bases, and 25 bases lay in between. This chain's CDR3 is CASREGSKQGGIYGYTF. CDR3 coding DNA: TGTGCCAGTAGAGAGGGGTCTAAACAGGGAGGAATATATGGCTACACCTTC.

V gene TRBV5-4 combines with J gene TRBJ1-2; 8 nucleotides align to TRBD1. There are 15 residues in the CDR3. Trimming at V came to 2 bases and at J to 7 bases, leaving 10 bases not matched to a gene. Germline assignment: CDR1 SGHNT and CDR2 YYREEE (reference sequence). As DNA, the CDR3 is TGTGCCAGCAGCTTAAAAAACCAGGGGGCAGGTGGCTACACCTTC. Residues: CASSLKNQGAGGYTF.

V gene TRBV30 combines with J gene TRBJ1-1; tentative D call: TRBD1 (5 bases). Germline V gene sequence: CDR1 GTSNPN, CDR2 SVGIG (reference sequence). Trimming left V 0 bases short and J 5 bases short, with 10 bases between. The CDR3 runs to 13 residues. The CDR3 sequence is CAWSVWGGTEAFF. The CDR3 DNA is TGTGCCTGGAGTGTATGGGGGGGAACTGAAGCTTTCTTT.

The gene calls are TRBV5-5 and TRBJ2-3; 7 nucleotides agree with TRBD1. The V gene's germline CDR1 is SGHKS and CDR2 YYEKEE (reference sequence). The CDR3 length is 17 residues. V dropped 0 bases and J dropped 1; count of bases not matched to a gene: 8. DNA for the CDR3: TGTGCCAGCAGCTTGGGACAGGGTGGCGCCCGCACAGATACGCAGTATTTT. Amino acid sequence: CASSLGQGGARTDTQYF.

This clone has just a few counts. The chain carries TRBV19 and TRBJ1-4; D call uncertain. Between the trimmed V and J ends, which lost 3 bases and 6 bases, there was a span of 11 bases. The CDR3 consists of 14 residues. Germline CDR1 reads LNHDA; CDR2 reads SQIVND (reference sequence). Here the CDR3 reads CASSMNGYYEKLFF. The CDR3 coding sequence is TGTGCCAGTAGTATGAATGGATATTATGAAAAACTGTTTTTT.

The CDR3 protein is CASMGVDYEYF. As DNA, the CDR3 is TGCGCCAGCATGGGGGTGGACTATGAGTACTTC. The rearrangement uses TRBV10-2 and TRBJ2-7, with a tentative D call TRBD2 (6 bases). Germline CDR1 WSHSY, CDR2 SAAADI. The CDR3 sequence is 11 residues long. Trimming removed 7 bases at V and 11 bases at J, with 15 bases between.

The rearrangement links TRBV18 to TRBJ1-4; TRBD1 is a possible D gene (5 bases). Germline loops: CDR1 KGHSH, CDR2 LQKENI. This CDR3 comprises 14 residues. V lost 3 bases and J 3 bases, leaving 8 bases between the germline ends. CDR3 nucleotide sequence: TGTGCCAGCTCACCGACAGCATCTAATGAAAAACTGTTTTTT. Translation: CASSPTASNEKLFF. The full variable domain, in which reference TRBV18 and TRBJ1-4 provide the parts outside the CDR3, is NAGVMQNPRHLVRRRGQEARLRCSPMKGHSHVYWYRQLPEEGLKFMVYLQKENIIDESGMPKERFSAEFPKEGPSILRIQQVVRGDSAAYFCASSPTASNEKLFFGSGTQLSVL.

Comment on this clone: Additional DNA sequences in this sample encode the identical CDR3. This chain links TRBV6-2 or TRBV6-3 with TRBJ2-7; D remains ambiguous. The germline V and J ends were trimmed by 0 bases and 4 bases, with 4 bases remaining between them. Germline V gene sequence: CDR1 MNHEY, CDR2 SVGEGT. The CDR3 length is 12 residues. CDR3 in DNA: TGTGCCAGCAGTTACTCACCGTACGAGCAGTACTTC. It specifies CASSYSPYEQYF.

The chain is built from TRBV7-9 and TRBJ2-5; D perhaps matches TRBD1 (6 bases). Between the trimmed V and J ends, which lost 5 bases and 2 bases, there was a span of 12 bases. This CDR3 region has 14 residues. Germline V gene sequence: CDR1 SEHNR, CDR2 FQNEAQ (reference sequence). CDR3 DNA sequence: TGTGCCAGCAGCGCGTCAGGGGTGCAAGAGACCCAGTACTTC. Protein: CASSASGVQETQYF.

The chain combines TRBV4-1 with TRBJ1-5, with a tentative D call TRBD1 (5 bases). V lost 8 bases to trimming and J lost 2 bases, with 13 bases between them. Germline loops: CDR1 MGHRA, CDR2 YSYEKL. The CDR3 covers 14 residues. The CDR3 loop reads CASGPRGGNQPQHF. DNA of the CDR3: TGCGCCAGCGGTCCACGGGGGGGCAATCAGCCCCAGCATTTT.

The CDR3 here is CASSLTGVVEKLFF. CDR3 DNA: TGTGCCAGCAGCCTGACAGGGGTGGTTGAAAAACTGTTTTTT. V usage is TRBV4-2 and J usage is TRBJ1-4; TRBD1 aligns across 8 bases. The J segment lost 7 bases and the V segment lost 4 bases, leaving 5 bases of the junction unmatched. The CDR3 extends over 14 amino acids. CDR1 is LGHNA and CDR2 is YNFKEQ in the germline V gene.

V and J are TRBV30 and TRBJ1-5; D perhaps matches TRBD1 (6 bases). Trimming cost V 2 bases and J 2 bases, with 13 bases left between them. Germline CDR1 GTSNPN, CDR2 SVGIG (reference sequence). CDR3 length: 15 residues. The CDR3 region is CAWSPQGWGNQPQHF. The DNA of the CDR3 is TGTGCCTGGAGTCCCCAGGGGTGGGGCAATCAGCCCCAGCATTTT.

The chain couples TRBV4-2 to TRBJ1-2; D gene unclear. The CDR3 extends over 12 amino acids. The V gene lost 0 bases and the J gene lost 8 bases, with 7 bases spanning the gap. CDR1 is LGHNA and CDR2 is YNFKEQ in the germline V gene. CDR3 sequence (DNA): TGTGCCAGCAGCCAAGATAAGGAAGGCTACACCTTC. This codes for CASSQDKEGYTF.

This rearrangement joins TRBV7-2 to TRBJ2-7; TRBD1 aligns across 8 bases. Germline V gives CDR1 SGHTA, CDR2 FQGNSA. The V segment lost 3 bases and the J segment 0 bases; nucleotides outside the gene matches: 13. There are 18 residues in the CDR3. As DNA, the CDR3 is TGTGCCAGCAGCTTCCAGGGGGCCATTGGAATATACTCCTACGAGCAGTACTTC. This encodes CASSFQGAIGIYSYEQYF.

Only one count was recorded for this clone. The genes are TRBV9 and TRBJ2-3; 7 bases are a match to TRBD1. The CDR3 loop spans 16 amino acids. CDR1 is SGDLS, CDR2 YYNGEE, per germline. Trimming at V came to 9 bases and at J to 4 bases, leaving 17 bases not matched to a gene. The CDR3 DNA reads as TGTGCCATTCCAGCCCTAAGCAGGGGGTCAGCAGATACGCAGTATTTT. Amino acids: CAIPALSRGSADTQYF.

In this sample, this clone turned up once. V is TRBV9 and J is TRBJ1-6; perhaps TRBD1 as D (5 bases). Trimming removed 0 bases at V and 10 bases at J, with 11 bases between. The germline V gene has CDR1 SGDLS and CDR2 YYNGEE. The CDR3 loop spans 14 amino acids. The CDR3 is CASSVGWDSSPLHF. The CDR3 nucleotides read TGTGCCAGCAGCGTAGGTTGGGACTCATCACCCCTCCACTTT.

The chain is built from TRBV27 and TRBJ1-3; D remains ambiguous. V lost 5 bases, J lost 6 bases, and 20 bases lay in between. Germline V gene data show CDR1 as MNHEY and CDR2 as SMNVEV (reference sequence). CDR3 length: 16 residues. The CDR3 loop is CASSLPHGEAKNTIYF. The CDR3 nucleotides read TGTGCCAGCAGTCTCCCTCATGGGGAAGCAAAAAACACCATATATTTT.

This clone is a singleton in its sample. V usage is TRBV4-1 and J usage is TRBJ2-2; a possible D gene is TRBD2 (5 bases). V shed 1 base and J shed 7 bases, with 13 bases lying between them. Looked up from germline, CDR1 is MGHRA and CDR2 is YSYEKL. This CDR3 contains 15 residues. In nucleotides, the CDR3 is TGCGCCAGCAGCCAAGGTTTAAGACGGGGCGGGGAGCTGTTTTTT. Amino acid sequence: CASSQGLRRGGELFF.

The rearrangement joins TRBV10-2 to TRBJ2-7; 13 bases map to TRBD2. Germline CDR1 is WSHSY and CDR2 is SAAADI. The CDR3 spans 15 residues. V gave up 6 bases and J gave up 4 bases; unmatched junction bases: 6. For the CDR3, the DNA is TGCGCCAGCAGAGCACGGACTAGCGGGGGTTACGAGCAGTACTTC. Translating gives CASRARTSGGYEQYF.

This sequence joins TRBV12-5 and TRBJ2-7; TRBD1 matches 7 bases. Trimming at V came to 6 bases and at J to 3 bases, leaving 5 bases not matched to a gene. The CDR3 covers 13 residues. Germline-derived CDR1 and CDR2 are LGHNT and FRNRAP. The CDR3 bases are TGTGCTAGTGGGGGGACAGCGAACTACGAGCAGTACTTC. Translating gives CASGGTANYEQYF.

This clone appeared a single time. This chain uses TRBV27 with TRBJ2-7, with 7 bases identical to TRBD2. CDR3 size: 15 residues. Trimming removed 4 bases from V and 0 bases from J; junction bases left unmatched: 6. Germline loops: CDR1 MNHEY, CDR2 SMNVEV (reference sequence). The CDR3 protein is CASSYQGGASYEQYF. CDR3 nucleotides: TGTGCCAGCAGTTATCAGGGAGGGGCCTCCTACGAGCAGTACTTC.